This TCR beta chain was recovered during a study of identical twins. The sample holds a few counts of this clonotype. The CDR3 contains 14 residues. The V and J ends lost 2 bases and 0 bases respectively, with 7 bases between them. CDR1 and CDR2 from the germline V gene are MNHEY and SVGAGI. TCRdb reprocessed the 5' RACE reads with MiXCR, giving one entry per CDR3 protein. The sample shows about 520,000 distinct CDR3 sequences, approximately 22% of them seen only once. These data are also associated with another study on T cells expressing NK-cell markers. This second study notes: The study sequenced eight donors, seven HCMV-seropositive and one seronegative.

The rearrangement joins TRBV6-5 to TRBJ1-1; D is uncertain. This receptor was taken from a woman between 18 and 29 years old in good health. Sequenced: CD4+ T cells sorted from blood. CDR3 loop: CASSYPGLNTEAFF. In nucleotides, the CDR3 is TGTGCCAGCAGTTACCCGGGCCTGAACACTGAAGCTTTCTTT.